The rows below give T cell receptor beta chains drawn from one sample of a study of cytomegalovirus exposure and HLA in healthy donors. Profiled with immunoSEQ multiplex PCR; TCRdb holds only in-frame clones, not every one. The table lists 150,000 to 200,000 clones, 85% of them singletons. Sequences were obtained from PBMCs. The receptors here all came from a man aged 18 to 35 in good health and CMV-seropositive. Both conserved end residues are part of each CDR3. A D gene is named only where the DNA matches it firmly. Clone size, where shown, is once, few, many, or a class for clones that have expanded.

size | D | J | V | DNA | CDR3
once | TRBD1 | TRBJ2-6 | TRBV7-3 | TGTGCCAGCAGCTCGGGGACAGCTGGGGCCAACGTCCTGACTTTC | CASSSGTAGANVLTF
NA | TRBD1 | TRBJ1-1 | TRBV18 | TGTGCCAGCTCACCGAAACAGGGGGCCTCGAACACTGAAGCTTTCTTT | CASSPKQGASNTEAFF
NA | TRBD1 | TRBJ1-5 | TRBV27 | TGTGCCAGCTGCTCCACGACAGGGACCCATCAGCCCCAGCATTTT | CASCSTTGTHQPQHF
few | NA | TRBJ1-1 | TRBV30 | TGTGCCTGGAGTGTAGCCCCTGAAGCTTTCTTT | CAWSVAPEAFF
NA | NA | TRBJ2-2 | TRBV28 | TGTGCCAGCAGTTTATTGGTGGGAGCGGGTTCGGAGCTGTTTTTT | CASSLLVGAGSELFF
NA | TRBD2 | TRBJ2-3 | TRBV6-1 | TGTGCCAGCAGGGGACTAGCGGGCACAGATACGCAGTATTTT | CASRGLAGTDTQYF
NA | NA | TRBJ1-1 | TRBV6-6 | TGTGCCAGCAGTTTGGCGGTGAACACTGAAGCTTTCTTT | CASSLAVNTEAFF
NA | TRBD1 | TRBJ1-5 | TRBV5-8 | TGTGCCAGCAGCTTAGGTCAGGGGGCGGGTCAGCCCCAGCATTTT | CASSLGQGAGQPQHF
NA | NA | TRBJ2-1 | TRBV5-1 | TGCGCCAGCAGCGGCGGATCAGCTTACAATGAGCAGTTCTTC | CASSGGSAYNEQFF
NA | NA | TRBJ1-2 | TRBV27 | TGTGCCAGCAGCCAGGGTTTCAACTATGGCTACACCTTC | CASSQGFNYGYTF
NA | TRBD2 | TRBJ2-5 | TRBV2 | TGTGCCAGCAGTGATCCTAGCGGGGGCCTCCAAGAGACCCAGTACTTC | CASSDPSGGLQETQYF
NA | TRBD2 | TRBJ2-1 | TRBV2 | TGTGCCAGCAGTGAAGTTGGTAGCGGGAGTGACAATGAGCAGTTCTTC | CASSEVGSGSDNEQFF
NA | NA | TRBJ1-1 | TRBV5-1 | TGCGCCAGCGGTTACAGCTGGGGGGATGAAGCTTTCTTT | CASGYSWGDEAFF
NA | TRBD1 | TRBJ1-4 | TRBV30 | TGTGCCTGGAGTGGGGGACAGGGGGCACATGAAAAACTGTTTTTT | CAWSGGQGAHEKLFF
few | TRBD1 | TRBJ2-7 | TRBV4-1 | TGCGCCAGCAGCCAGGGACAGGGTGGGACTTACGAGCAGTACTTC | CASSQGQGGTYEQYF
NA | TRBD1 | TRBJ2-1 | TRBV9 | TGTGCCAGCAGCGCACGGACAGGGGATAGGTACAATGAGCAGTTCTTC | CASSARTGDRYNEQFF
NA | NA | TRBJ2-3 | TRBV6-5 | TGTGCCAGCAGTTACGACTCAGATACGCAGTATTTT | CASSYDSDTQYF
NA | TRBD1 | TRBJ2-7 | TRBV28 | TGTGCCAGCAGAACGGCGGGGCGACAGGGGGCTTCCTACGAGCAGTACTTC | CASRTAGRQGASYEQYF
NA | TRBD2 | TRBJ2-7 | TRBV11-2 | TGTGCCAGCAGCTTACCCCGACTAGCGGGAGGCTACGAGCAGTACTTC | CASSLPRLAGGYEQYF
NA | TRBD1 | TRBJ2-7 | TRBV5-6 | TGTGCCAGCAGCCTTGACAGGGTACGCGAGCAGTACTTC | CASSLDRVREQYF
NA | NA | TRBJ1-2 | TRBV25-1 | TGTGCCAGCAGTGAATTGGGGGGGGGAGACTATGGCTACACCTTC | CASSELGGGDYGYTF
NA | NA | TRBJ1-5 | TRBV10-2 | TGCGCCAGCAGTGAGTGGGGGGACCTTAATCAGCCCCAGCATTTT | CASSEWGDLNQPQHF
once | NA | TRBJ2-2 | TRBV11-3 | TGTGCCAGCAGCTCGAGGGTGGAGGCTTCCGGGGAGCTGTTTTTT | CASSSRVEASGELFF
NA | TRBD1 | TRBJ1-3 | TRBV5-4 | TGTGCCAGCAGCTTGACCGGGACAGGGGTCTCTGGAAACACCATATATTTT | CASSLTGTGVSGNTIYF
NA | NA | TRBJ1-2 | TRBV28 | TGTGCCAGCAGTTTAGCTACAATCGGACAGTCGGGCTACACCTTC | CASSLATIGQSGYTF
NA | TRBD1 | TRBJ1-5 | TRBV15 | TGTGCCACCAGCAGAGTGGGGACAGGGGTCCCCAAACAGCCCCAGCATTTT | CATSRVGTGVPKQPQHF
NA | TRBD1 | TRBJ2-3 | TRBV6-5 | TGTGCCAGCAGTTACTCTCCGGGGACAGCCACAGATACGCAGTATTTT | CASSYSPGTATDTQYF
once | NA | TRBJ2-7 | TRBV29-1 | TGCAGCGTTGGGAGACAGTCCTACGAGCAGTACTTC | CSVGRQSYEQYF